The present entry profiles one T cell receptor (beta chain) with its context. Its antigen remains unknown. Exclusions: uncontrolled infection, other autoimmune disease, pregnancy, lactation. Each diagnosis drew on symptoms, thyroxine, TRAb, thyroid ultrasound and orbital computed tomography findings. The data derive from a study of T cells in Graves' hyperthyroidism and ophthalmopathy. The study's findings and limits: Most thyroid clonotypes expanded above 0.001 were also detected in blood. Patients with ophthalmopathy were separated from those with stable hyperthyroidism by a 13 V-J model.

Regions amplified from RNA transcripts were the TCR beta CDR3 regions. Carried out on the TCR CDR3, a first-round RT-PCR used the HTBI primer set. TCRdb reanalysed the multiplex PCR reads using MiXCR and keeps one entry per CDR3 protein. The table includes over 500,000 distinct CDR3 sequences, 40% to 55% detected once. CDR1 SNHLY and CDR2 FYNNEI come from the germline V gene. The V gene end was trimmed by 5 bases and the J gene end by 5 bases; junction bases not matched to a gene: 11. The CDR3 has 15 amino acids. The sequenced sample was peripheral blood or thyroid tissue (not recorded which). This rearrangement joins TRBV2 to TRBJ1-1; 7 bases agree with TRBD1. This clonotype was obtained from an adult woman with Graves' disease, either hyperthyroidism or ophthalmopathy (not recorded which). CDR3 region: CASSTRQGFGTEAFF. The CDR3 DNA is TGTGCCAGCAGTACAAGACAGGGCTTTGGGACTGAAGCTTTCTTT.